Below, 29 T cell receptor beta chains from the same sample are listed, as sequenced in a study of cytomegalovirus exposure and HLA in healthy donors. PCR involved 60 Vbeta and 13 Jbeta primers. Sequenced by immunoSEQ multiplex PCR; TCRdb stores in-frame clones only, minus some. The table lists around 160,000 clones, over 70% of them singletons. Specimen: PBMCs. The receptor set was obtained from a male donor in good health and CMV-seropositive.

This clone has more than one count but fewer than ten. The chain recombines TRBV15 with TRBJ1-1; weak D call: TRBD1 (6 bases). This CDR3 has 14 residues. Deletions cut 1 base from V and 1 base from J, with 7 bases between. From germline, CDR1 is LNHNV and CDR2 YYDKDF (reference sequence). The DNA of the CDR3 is TGTGCCACCAGCAGAGGCAGGGGGAACACTGAAGCTTTCTTT. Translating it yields CATSRGRGNTEAFF.

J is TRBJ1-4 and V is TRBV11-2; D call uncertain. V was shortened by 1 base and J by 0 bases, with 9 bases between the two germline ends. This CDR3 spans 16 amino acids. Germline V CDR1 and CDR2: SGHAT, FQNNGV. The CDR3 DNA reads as TGTGCCAGCAGCTTAGGATCCACTGCAACTAATGAAAAACTGTTTTTT. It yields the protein CASSLGSTATNEKLFF.

The CDR3 DNA reads as TGTGCCAGCAGCTCTCCCGGGACAACGAACACCGGGGAGCTGTTTTTT. As protein: CASSSPGTTNTGELFF. The chain links TRBV5-4 to TRBJ2-2, with a tentative D call TRBD1 (6 bases). The CDR3 spans 16 residues. Trimming left V 3 bases short and J 0 bases short, with 12 bases between. Germline lookup yields CDR1 SGHNT and CDR2 YYREEE (reference sequence).

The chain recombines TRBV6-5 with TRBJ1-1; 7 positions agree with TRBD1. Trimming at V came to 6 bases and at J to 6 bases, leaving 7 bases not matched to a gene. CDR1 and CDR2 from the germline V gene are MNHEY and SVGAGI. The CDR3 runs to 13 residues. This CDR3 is CASSRQGVSEAFF. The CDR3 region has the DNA TGTGCCAGCAGCCGACAGGGCGTATCTGAAGCTTTCTTT.

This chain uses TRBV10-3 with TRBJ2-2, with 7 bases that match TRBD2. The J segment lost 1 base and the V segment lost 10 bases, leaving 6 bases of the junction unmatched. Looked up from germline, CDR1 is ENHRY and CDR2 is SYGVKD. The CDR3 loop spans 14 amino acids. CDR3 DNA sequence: TGTGCCAGCACTAGCGAACTGAACACCGGGGAGCTGTTTTTT. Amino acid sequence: CASTSELNTGELFF.

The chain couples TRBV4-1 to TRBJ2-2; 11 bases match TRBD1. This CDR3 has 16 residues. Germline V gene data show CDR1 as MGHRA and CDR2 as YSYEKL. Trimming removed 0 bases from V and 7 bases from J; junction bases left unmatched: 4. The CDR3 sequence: CASSQDPGQGVGELFF. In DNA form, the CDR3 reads TGCGCCAGCAGCCAAGACCCGGGACAGGGGGTCGGGGAGCTGTTTTTT.

The CDR3 loop is CATSTTPGTGPYNEQFF. The CDR3 bases are TGTGCCACCAGCACTACACCCGGGACAGGCCCCTACAATGAGCAGTTCTTC. The chain has TRBV15 and TRBJ2-1, with 8 bases fitting TRBD1. The ends lost 4 bases at V and 2 bases at J; junction bases unmatched: 10. Germline loops: CDR1 LNHNV, CDR2 YYDKDF (reference sequence). The CDR3 spans 17 residues. Based on the CDR3 plus reference TRBV15 and TRBJ2-1, the full variable domain is DAMVIQNPRYQVTQFGKPVTLSCSQTLNHNVMYWYQQKSSQAPKLLFHYYDKDFNNEADTPDNFQSRRPNTSFCFLDIRSPGLGDTAMYLCATSTTPGTGPYNEQFFGPGTRLTVL.

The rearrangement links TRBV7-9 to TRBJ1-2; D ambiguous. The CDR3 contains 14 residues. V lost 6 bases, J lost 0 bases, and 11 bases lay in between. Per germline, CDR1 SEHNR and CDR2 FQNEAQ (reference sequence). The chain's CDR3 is CASRPGVANYGYTF. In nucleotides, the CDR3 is TGTGCCAGCAGACCCGGGGTGGCTAACTATGGCTACACCTTC. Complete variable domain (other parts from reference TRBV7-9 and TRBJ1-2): DTGVSQNPRHKITKRGQNVTFRCDPISEHNRLYWYRQTLGQGPEFLTYFQNEAQLEKSRLLSDRFSAERPKGSFSTLEIQRTEQGDSAMYLCASRPGVANYGYTFGSGTRLTVV.

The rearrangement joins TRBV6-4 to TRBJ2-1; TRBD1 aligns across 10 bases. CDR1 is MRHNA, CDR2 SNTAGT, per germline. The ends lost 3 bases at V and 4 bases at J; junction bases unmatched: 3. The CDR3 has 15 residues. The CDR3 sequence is CASSEGTGEYNEQFF. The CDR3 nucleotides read TGTGCCAGCAGTGAGGGGACAGGGGAATACAATGAGCAGTTCTTC.

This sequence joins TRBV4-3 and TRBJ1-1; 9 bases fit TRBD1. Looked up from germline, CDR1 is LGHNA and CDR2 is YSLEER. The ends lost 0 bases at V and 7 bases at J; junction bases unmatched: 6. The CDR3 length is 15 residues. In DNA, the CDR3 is TGCGCCAGCAGCCAAGACGGGACAGGGCCTGATGAAGCTTTCTTT. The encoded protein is CASSQDGTGPDEAFF.

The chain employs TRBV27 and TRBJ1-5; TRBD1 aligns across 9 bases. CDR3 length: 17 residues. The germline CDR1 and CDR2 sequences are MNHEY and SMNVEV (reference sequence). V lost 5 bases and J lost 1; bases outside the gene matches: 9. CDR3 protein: CASSPHGTGISNQPQHF. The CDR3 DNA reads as TGTGCCAGCAGTCCCCACGGGACAGGGATCAGCAATCAGCCCCAGCATTTT.

The CDR3 region is CASSLKDRAAKLFF. CDR3 DNA: TGCGCCAGCAGCTTAAAGGACAGGGCGGCCAAACTGTTTTTT. The chain is built from TRBV5-1 and TRBJ1-4, with 8 bases that match TRBD1. CDR3 length: 14 residues. With V trimmed by 2 bases and J by 11 bases, 8 bases remained unmatched. CDR1 and CDR2 from the germline V gene are SGHRS and YFSETQ.

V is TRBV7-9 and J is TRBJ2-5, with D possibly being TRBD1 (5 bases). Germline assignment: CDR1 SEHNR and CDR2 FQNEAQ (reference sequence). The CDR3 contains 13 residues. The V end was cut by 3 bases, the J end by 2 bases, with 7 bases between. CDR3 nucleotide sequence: TGTGCCAGCAGCTTCCCAGGGCAAGAGACCCAGTACTTC. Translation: CASSFPGQETQYF.

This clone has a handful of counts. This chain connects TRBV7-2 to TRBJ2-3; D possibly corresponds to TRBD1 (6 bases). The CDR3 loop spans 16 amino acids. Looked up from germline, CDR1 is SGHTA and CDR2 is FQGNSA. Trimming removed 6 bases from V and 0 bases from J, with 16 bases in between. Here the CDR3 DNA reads TGTGCCAGCAGAACACTGGGGGCCACTAGCACAGATACGCAGTATTTT. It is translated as CASRTLGATSTDTQYF.

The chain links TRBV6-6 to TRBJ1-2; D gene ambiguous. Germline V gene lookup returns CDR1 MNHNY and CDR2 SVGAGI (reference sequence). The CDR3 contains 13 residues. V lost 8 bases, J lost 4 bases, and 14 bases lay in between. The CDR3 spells CASALSRGYGYTF. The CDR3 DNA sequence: TGTGCCAGCGCTTTATCCCGGGGCTATGGCTACACCTTC.

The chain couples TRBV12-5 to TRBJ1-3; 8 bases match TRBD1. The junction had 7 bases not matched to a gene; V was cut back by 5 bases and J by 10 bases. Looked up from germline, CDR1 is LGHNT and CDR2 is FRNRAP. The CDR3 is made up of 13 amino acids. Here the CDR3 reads CASGPRTGRTIYF. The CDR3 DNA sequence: TGTGCTAGTGGTCCGCGGACAGGGAGGACCATATATTTT.

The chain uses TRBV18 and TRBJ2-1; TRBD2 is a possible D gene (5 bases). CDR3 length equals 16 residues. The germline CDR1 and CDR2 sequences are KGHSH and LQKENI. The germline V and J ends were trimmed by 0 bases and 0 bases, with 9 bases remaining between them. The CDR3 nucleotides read TGTGCCAGCTCACCACCTCTAGCTCACTCCTACAATGAGCAGTTCTTC. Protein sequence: CASSPPLAHSYNEQFF.

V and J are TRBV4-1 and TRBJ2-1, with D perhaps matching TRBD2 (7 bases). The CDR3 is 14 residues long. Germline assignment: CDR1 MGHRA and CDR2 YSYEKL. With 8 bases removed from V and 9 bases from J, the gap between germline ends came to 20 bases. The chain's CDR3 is CASGGAGFTGEQFF. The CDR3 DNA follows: TGCGCCAGCGGGGGGGCCGGGTTTACTGGTGAGCAGTTCTTC.

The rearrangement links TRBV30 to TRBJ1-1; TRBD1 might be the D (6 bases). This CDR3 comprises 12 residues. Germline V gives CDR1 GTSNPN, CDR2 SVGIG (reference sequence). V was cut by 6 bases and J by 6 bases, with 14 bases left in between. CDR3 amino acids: CACTGSLPEAFF. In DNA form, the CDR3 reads TGTGCCTGCACAGGGTCGCTGCCTGAAGCTTTCTTT.

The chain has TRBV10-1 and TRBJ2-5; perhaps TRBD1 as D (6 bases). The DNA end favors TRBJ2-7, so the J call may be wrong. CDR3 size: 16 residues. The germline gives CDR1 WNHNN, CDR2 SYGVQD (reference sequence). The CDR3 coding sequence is TGCGCCAGCAGCCCCCCCGTGGGACACCTTTGTTACGAGCAGTACTTC. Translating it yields CASSPPVGHLCYEQYF.

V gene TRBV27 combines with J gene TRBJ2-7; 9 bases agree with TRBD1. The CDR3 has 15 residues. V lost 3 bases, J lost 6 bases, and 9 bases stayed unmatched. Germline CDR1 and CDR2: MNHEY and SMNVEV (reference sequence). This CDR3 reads CASSFFSGQGVEQYF. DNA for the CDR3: TGTGCCAGCAGTTTTTTTTCGGGACAGGGAGTCGAGCAGTACTTC.

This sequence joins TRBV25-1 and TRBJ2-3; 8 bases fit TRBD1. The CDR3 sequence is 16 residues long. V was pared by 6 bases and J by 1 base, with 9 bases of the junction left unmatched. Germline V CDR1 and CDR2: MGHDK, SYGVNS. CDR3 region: CASSHVETGGTDTQYF. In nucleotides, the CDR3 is TGTGCCAGCAGCCACGTCGAGACAGGGGGCACAGATACGCAGTATTTT.

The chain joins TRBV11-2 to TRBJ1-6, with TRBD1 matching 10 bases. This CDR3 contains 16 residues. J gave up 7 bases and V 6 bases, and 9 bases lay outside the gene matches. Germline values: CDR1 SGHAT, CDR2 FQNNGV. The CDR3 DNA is TGTGCCAGCAGACCACCGGGACAGGGGTGGAATTCACCCCTCCACTTT. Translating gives CASRPPGQGWNSPLHF.

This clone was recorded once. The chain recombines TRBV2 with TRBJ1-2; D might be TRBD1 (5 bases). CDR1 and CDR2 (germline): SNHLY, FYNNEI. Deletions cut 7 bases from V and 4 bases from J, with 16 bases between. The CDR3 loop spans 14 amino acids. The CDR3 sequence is CASTIGGTTYGYTF. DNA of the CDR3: TGTGCCAGCACGATCGGAGGGACTACCTATGGCTACACCTTC.

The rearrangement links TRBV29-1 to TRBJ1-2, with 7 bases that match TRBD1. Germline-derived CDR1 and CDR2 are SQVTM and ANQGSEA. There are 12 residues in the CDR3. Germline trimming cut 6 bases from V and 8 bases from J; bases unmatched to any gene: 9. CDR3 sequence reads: CSVETGVRGYTF. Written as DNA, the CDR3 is TGCAGCGTAGAAACAGGGGTCAGGGGCTACACCTTC.

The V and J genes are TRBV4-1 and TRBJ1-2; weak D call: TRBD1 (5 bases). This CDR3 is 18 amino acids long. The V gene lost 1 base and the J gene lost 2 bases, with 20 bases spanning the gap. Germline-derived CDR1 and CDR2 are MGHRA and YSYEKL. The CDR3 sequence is CASSQVFAGRNSNYGYTF. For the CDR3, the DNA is TGCGCCAGCAGCCAAGTTTTTGCAGGGAGGAATTCCAACTATGGCTACACCTTC.

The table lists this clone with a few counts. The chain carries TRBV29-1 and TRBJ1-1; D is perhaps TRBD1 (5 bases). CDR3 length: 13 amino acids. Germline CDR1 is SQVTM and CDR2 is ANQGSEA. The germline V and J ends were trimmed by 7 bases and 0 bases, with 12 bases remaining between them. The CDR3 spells CSASGFLNTEAFF. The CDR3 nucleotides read TGCAGCGCCTCAGGGTTTCTGAACACTGAAGCTTTCTTT.

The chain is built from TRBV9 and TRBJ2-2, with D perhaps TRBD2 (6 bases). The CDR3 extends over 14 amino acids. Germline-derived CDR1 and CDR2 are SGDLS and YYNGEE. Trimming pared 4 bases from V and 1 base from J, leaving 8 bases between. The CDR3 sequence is CASSPAGNTGELFF. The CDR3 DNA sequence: TGTGCCAGCAGCCCAGCGGGGAACACCGGGGAGCTGTTTTTT.

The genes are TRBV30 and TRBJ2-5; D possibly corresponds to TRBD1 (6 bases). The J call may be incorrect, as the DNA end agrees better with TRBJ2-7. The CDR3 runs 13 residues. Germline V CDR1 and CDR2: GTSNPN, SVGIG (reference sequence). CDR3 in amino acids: CAWSVNRVYEQYF. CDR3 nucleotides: TGTGCCTGGAGTGTAAACAGGGTCTACGAGCAGTACTTC.